The 13 T cell receptor beta chains given below trace back to one sample, sequenced in a study of CD4+ T cells in melanoma. Some clones are missing from TCRdb's copy, which holds only in-frame ones; the method was immunoSEQ multiplex PCR. Of about 13,000 clones listed, 70% to 80% are singletons. What was sequenced was cells from a culture (not recorded whether cultured in vitro). The receptor set was obtained from a human donor with melanoma.

The rearrangement links TRBV5-1 to TRBJ2-2; tentatively, D is TRBD1 or TRBD2 (5 bases each). The CDR3 covers 13 residues. Germline-derived CDR1 and CDR2 are SGHRS and YFSETQ. Trimming cost V 5 bases and J 7 bases, with 12 bases left between them. The CDR3 DNA is TGCGCCAGCAGGGCCGGGGCCCTCGGGGAGCTGTTTTTT. Protein: CASRAGALGELFF.

The chain joins TRBV29-1 to TRBJ1-1; no reliable D call. CDR3 length: 11 residues. Germline V lookup: CDR1 SQVTM, CDR2 ANQGSEA. Trimming removed 8 bases from V and 1 base from J, with 8 bases in between. In nucleotides, the CDR3 is TGCAGCTCCACAAGGAACACTGAAGCTTTCTTT. Encoded protein: CSSTRNTEAFF.

This sequence joins TRBV2 and TRBJ1-5; D gene ambiguous. V was trimmed by 7 bases and J by 6 bases, leaving 13 bases between them. The CDR3 totals 13 residues. Germline values: CDR1 SNHLY, CDR2 FYNNEI. CDR3 in amino acids: CASTDERAQPQHF. In DNA form, the CDR3 reads TGTGCCAGCACCGACGAGAGGGCTCAGCCCCAGCATTTT.

The V and J genes are TRBV5-1 and TRBJ1-1; D might be TRBD1 (6 bases). Germline CDR1 is SGHRS and CDR2 is YFSETQ. This CDR3 is 14 amino acids long. Trimming removed 7 bases from V and 4 bases from J, with 17 bases in between. In DNA, the CDR3 is TGCGCCAGCGGAGACGGACAGTCGGGCACTGAAGCTTTCTTT. It specifies CASGDGQSGTEAFF.

This chain connects TRBV20-1 to TRBJ1-5; the D is unclear. Germline assignment: CDR1 DFQATT and CDR2 SNEGSKA (reference sequence). V was trimmed by 3 bases and J by 7 bases, leaving 4 bases between them. The CDR3 runs 10 residues. CDR3 sequence reads: CSASWQPQHF. CDR3 coding DNA: TGCAGTGCTAGTTGGCAGCCCCAGCATTTT.

The DNA of the CDR3 is TGCAGCACCCGGACTAGCGGGGGGGTTTACTACAATGAGCAGTTCTTC. It translates to CSTRTSGGVYYNEQFF. The chain has TRBV29-1 and TRBJ2-1; TRBD2 agrees at 15 bases. Germline trimming cut 8 bases from V and 3 bases from J; bases unmatched to any gene: 8. Germline V gene sequence: CDR1 SQVTM, CDR2 ANQGSEA. There are 16 residues in the CDR3.

This chain joins TRBV10-3 and TRBJ2-1; possibly TRBD1 for D (6 bases). The length of the CDR3 is 15 residues. Germline-derived CDR1 and CDR2 are ENHRY and SYGVKD. V was shortened by 3 bases and J by 8 bases, with 17 bases between the two germline ends. CDR3 DNA: TGTGCCATCAGTGACAAGACAGGCTCCAGGGATGAGCAGTTCTTC. It specifies CAISDKTGSRDEQFF.

This clone turned up a few times. This chain uses TRBV2 with TRBJ1-5; 8 positions agree with TRBD1. CDR3 size: 15 residues. J gave up 8 bases and V 1 base, and 7 bases lay outside the gene matches. Germline CDR1 and CDR2: SNHLY and FYNNEI. CDR3 sequence: CASSEDSGGAKPQHF. The CDR3 DNA reads TGTGCCAGCAGTGAAGATTCAGGGGGCGCGAAGCCCCAGCATTTT. Looking up the rest from reference TRBV2 and TRBJ1-5 gives the full variable domain: EPEVTQTPSHQVTQMGQEVILRCVPISNHLYFYWYRQILGQKVEFLVSFYNNEISEKSEIFDDQFSVERPDGSNFTLKIRSTKLEDSAMYFCASSEDSGGAKPQHFGDGTRLSIL.

This clone was picked up one time. The chain carries TRBV5-1 and TRBJ1-1; D perhaps matches TRBD1 (5 bases). This CDR3 has 15 amino acids. Trimming took 0 bases from V and 10 from J, leaving 19 bases between them. From germline, CDR1 is SGHRS and CDR2 YFSETQ. The CDR3 reads CASSLVGTATSGAFF. CDR3 bases: TGCGCCAGCAGCTTGGTCGGGACGGCTACGTCAGGAGCTTTCTTT.

This chain links TRBV6-1 with TRBJ1-1; tentative D call: TRBD1 (5 bases). The V gene lost 2 bases and the J gene lost 7 bases, with 11 bases spanning the gap. Germline V CDR1 and CDR2: MNHNS, SASEGT. This CDR3 region has 13 residues. The CDR3 reads CASSESQGGEAFF. The CDR3 DNA sequence: TGTGCCAGCAGTGAATCTCAGGGTGGTGAAGCTTTCTTT.

The chain links TRBV5-6 to TRBJ1-6, with D uncertain. Germline lookup yields CDR1 SGHDT and CDR2 YYEEEE. V lost 5 bases, J lost 3 bases, and 12 bases lay in between. This CDR3 has 15 residues. The CDR3 sequence is CASSMGVLYNSPLHF. In DNA form, the CDR3 reads TGTGCCAGCAGTATGGGAGTTCTCTATAATTCACCCCTCCACTTT. The complete variable domain, with remaining parts taken from reference TRBV5-6 and TRBJ1-6, reads DAGVTQSPTHLIKTRGQQVTLRCSPKSGHDTVSWYQQALGQGPQFIFQYYEEEERQRGNFPDRFSGHQFPNYSSELNVNALLLGDSALYLCASSMGVLYNSPLHFGNGTRLTVT.

The V call is TRBV6-6, the J call TRBJ1-2, with 9 nucleotides matching TRBD1. Germline V gene sequence: CDR1 MNHNY, CDR2 SVGAGI (reference sequence). V shed 4 bases, J shed 4 bases, and the junction held 4 bases outside the gene matches. CDR3 size: 14 residues. The CDR3 protein is CASSSGTGIYGYTF. The CDR3 DNA sequence: TGTGCCAGCAGTTCCGGGACAGGGATCTATGGCTACACCTTC.

The chain carries TRBV10-2 and TRBJ2-5, with D hard to call. This CDR3 contains 13 residues. Per the germline V gene, CDR1 is WSHSY and CDR2 is SAAADI. Trimming took off 3 bases at V and 3 bases at J, with 8 bases between the two ends. The CDR3 is CASSDPTKETQYF. CDR3 coding DNA: TGCGCCAGCAGTGACCCTACAAAAGAGACCCAGTACTTC.